Shown below are 10 T cell receptor beta chains from a single sample sequenced in a study of cytomegalovirus exposure and HLA in healthy donors (dated by TCRdb to 2016 to 2017). Library preparation was by the immunoSEQ multiplex PCR assay. For the multiplex PCR, a mixture combining 60 forward primers for TCR Vbeta segments and 13 reverse primers for TCR Jbeta segments was used. Imported from immuneACCESS, the table was reduced by TCRdb to in-frame sequences with V and J called. These copies leave out some clones; in studies compared against another copy, an unresolved V gene accounts for under half, and the cause of the remainder is not known. In this sample the table shows approximately 170,000 clones, around 79% of which occur a single time. The ten most abundant clones make up approximately 2.4% of the sample. The specimen sequenced was PBMCs. The receptors here all came from a woman between 40 and 55 years old in good health and CMV-seropositive.

The chain recombines TRBV15 with TRBJ1-2; TRBD1 agrees at 9 bases. The J segment lost 5 bases and the V segment lost 1 base, leaving 5 bases of the junction unmatched. The CDR3 consists of 15 residues. CDR1 is LNHNV and CDR2 is YYDKDF in the germline V gene (reference sequence). The CDR3 here is CATSRARDRVYGYTF. CDR3 DNA: TGTGCCACCAGCAGAGCGAGGGACAGGGTATATGGCTACACCTTC. Full variable domain (missing parts from reference TRBV15 and TRBJ1-2): DAMVIQNPRYQVTQFGKPVTLSCSQTLNHNVMYWYQQKSSQAPKLLFHYYDKDFNNEADTPDNFQSRRPNTSFCFLDIRSPGLGDTAMYLCATSRARDRVYGYTFGSGTRLTVV.

V gene TRBV29-1 combines with J gene TRBJ2-3, with D perhaps TRBD1 (6 bases). CDR1 SQVTM and CDR2 ANQGSEA come from the germline V gene. The CDR3 runs 14 residues. V lost 4 bases, J lost 5 bases, and 16 bases lay in between. The CDR3 here is CSVGLPGVGDTQYF. CDR3 bases: TGCAGCGTTGGTCTTCCAGGGGTAGGAGATACGCAGTATTTT.

The V call is TRBV4-2, the J call TRBJ2-1, with TRBD2 identical over 12 bases. CDR1 LGHNA and CDR2 YNFKEQ come from the germline V gene. The V and J ends lost 4 bases and 5 bases, in that order; junction bases with no gene match: 9. The CDR3 length is 17 residues. In DNA form, the CDR3 reads TGTGCCAGCAGCCGAGAACTAGCGGGAGGATTGGACAATGAGCAGTTCTTC. The encoded protein is CASSRELAGGLDNEQFF.

In its sample, this clone was seen once. This chain links TRBV28 with TRBJ1-2, with no clear D. CDR3 length: 15 residues. Between the trimmed V and J ends, which lost 5 bases and 5 bases, there was a span of 18 bases. CDR1 and CDR2 (germline): MDHEN, SYDVKM. The CDR3 loop is CASSPPPGMGYGYTF. In DNA form, the CDR3 reads TGTGCCAGCAGTCCCCCCCCGGGGATGGGGTATGGCTACACCTTC.

Remarks on this clone: At the DNA level, this CDR3 is encoded by other sequences in the same sample as well. The chain is built from TRBV4-3 and TRBJ2-3; the D is unclear. This CDR3 region has 14 residues. Per the germline V gene, CDR1 is LGHNA and CDR2 is YSLEER. V gave up 0 bases and J gave up 0 bases, with 4 bases separating them. This chain's CDR3 is CASSQDPSTDTQYF. CDR3 nucleotides: TGCGCCAGCAGCCAAGATCCGAGCACAGATACGCAGTATTTT.

The rearrangement uses TRBV11-3 and TRBJ2-7; D might be TRBD2 (5 bases). V dropped 3 bases and J dropped 4 bases, with 13 bases sitting between them. The CDR3 consists of 14 residues. CDR1 SGHNT and CDR2 YENEEA come from the germline V gene. In DNA, the CDR3 is TGTGCCAGCAGCTTGTATGGACTTACATACGAGCAGTACTTC. Encoded protein: CASSLYGLTYEQYF.

The gene calls are TRBV18 and TRBJ2-2, with 9 bases aligning to TRBD2. The CDR3 totals 17 residues. The trim removed 2 bases at V and 3 bases at J, leaving 7 bases unmatched. Germline CDR1 KGHSH, CDR2 LQKENI. CDR3 sequence reads: CASSPNQAGGYTGELFF. The CDR3, as DNA: TGTGCCAGCTCACCAAATCAAGCGGGGGGTTACACCGGGGAGCTGTTTTTT.

V and J are TRBV14 and TRBJ2-5; 7 bases agree with TRBD2. This CDR3 has 15 amino acids. Germline trimming cut 0 bases from V and 11 bases from J; bases unmatched to any gene: 12. Germline-derived CDR1 and CDR2 are SGHDN and FVKESK. Here the CDR3 reads CASSQEGGRGREQYF. CDR3 nucleotides: TGTGCCAGCAGCCAAGAGGGCGGGAGAGGCAGGGAGCAGTACTTC. Supplemented by reference TRBV14 and TRBJ2-5, the full variable domain reads EAGVTQFPSHSVIEKGQTVTLRCDPISGHDNLYWYRRVMGKEIKFLLHFVKESKQDESGMPNNRFLAERTGGTYSTLKVQPAELEDSGVYFCASSQEGGRGREQYFGPGTRLLVL.

V and J are TRBV4-1 and TRBJ2-5, with 7 bases identical to TRBD1. The DNA end lines up better with TRBJ2-7; the J call may be wrong. CDR3 length equals 14 residues. CDR1 and CDR2 from the germline V gene are MGHRA and YSYEKL. CDR3 coding DNA: TGCGCCAGCAGCCAAGTCGGGACAGAATACGAGCAGTACTTC. Protein sequence: CASSQVGTEYEQYF.

This rearrangement joins TRBV7-9 to TRBJ2-2; no clear D gene. CDR1 and CDR2 from the germline V gene are SEHNR and FQNEAQ (reference sequence). V gave up 5 bases and J gave up 4 bases, with 14 bases separating them. The CDR3 contains 15 residues. CDR3 sequence reads: CASSPTSQSTGELFF. CDR3 bases: TGTGCCAGCAGCCCGACTTCTCAGTCCACCGGGGAGCTGTTTTTT.